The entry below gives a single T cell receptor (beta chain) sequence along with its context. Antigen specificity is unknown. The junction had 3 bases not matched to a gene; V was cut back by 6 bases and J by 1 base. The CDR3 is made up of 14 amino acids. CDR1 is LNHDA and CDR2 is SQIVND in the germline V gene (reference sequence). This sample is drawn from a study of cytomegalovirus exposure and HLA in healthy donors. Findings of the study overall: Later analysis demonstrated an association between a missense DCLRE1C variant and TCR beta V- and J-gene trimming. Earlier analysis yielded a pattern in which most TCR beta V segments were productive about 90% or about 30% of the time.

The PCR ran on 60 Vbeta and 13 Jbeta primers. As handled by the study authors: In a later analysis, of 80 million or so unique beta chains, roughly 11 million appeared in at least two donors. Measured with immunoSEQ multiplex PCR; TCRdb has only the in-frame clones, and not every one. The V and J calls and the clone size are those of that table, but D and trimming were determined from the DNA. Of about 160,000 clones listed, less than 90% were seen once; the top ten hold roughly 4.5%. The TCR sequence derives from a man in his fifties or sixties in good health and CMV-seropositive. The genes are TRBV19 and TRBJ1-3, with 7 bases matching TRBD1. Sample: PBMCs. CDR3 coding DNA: TGTGCCAGTAGACAGGGGACTTCTGGAAACACCATATATTTT. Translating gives CASRQGTSGNTIYF.